These 18 T cell receptor beta chains were all obtained from the same sample, sequenced in a study of T cell changes during pregnancy in multiple sclerosis. Assay used: immunoSEQ multiplex PCR; TCRdb lists only in-frame clones, some missing. The sample holds tens of thousands of clones, more than 85% seen once. The source material was CD8+ T cells from peripheral blood mononuclear cells, sampled after pregnancy. These receptors all stem from a female donor with multiple sclerosis, enrolled in a pregnancy study.

This chain uses TRBV6-5 with TRBJ2-7, with D possibly matching TRBD1 (6 bases). Germline V CDR1 and CDR2: MNHEY, SVGAGI. The CDR3 contains 13 residues. Trimming shortened V by 6 bases and J by 5 bases, and 14 bases separated the two germline ends. CDR3 amino acids: CASRDSGVDEQYF. CDR3 sequence (DNA): TGTGCCAGCAGGGACTCAGGGGTGGACGAGCAGTACTTC.

The CDR3 DNA sequence: TGTGCCAGCAGCTCTGGACAGGCCATGAAATGGGCTTTCTTT. It yields the protein CASSSGQAMKWAFF. V and J are TRBV9 and TRBJ1-1, with 7 nucleotides matching TRBD1. Germline trimming cut 4 bases from V and 11 bases from J; bases unmatched to any gene: 14. This CDR3 is built from 14 residues. Germline lookup yields CDR1 SGDLS and CDR2 YYNGEE.

This clone occurred once. The chain combines TRBV4-1 with TRBJ2-5; 8 nucleotides agree with TRBD1. This CDR3 has 15 amino acids. Germline CDR1 is MGHRA and CDR2 is YSYEKL. Trimming cost V 3 bases and J 5 bases; bases outside gene matches: 8. DNA for the CDR3: TGCGCCAGCAGCCAGCTCAGGGGGCCCGGCGAGACCCAGTACTTC. Translating gives CASSQLRGPGETQYF.

This chain uses TRBV14 with TRBJ1-1; the D is unclear. The CDR3 is 15 residues long. V was clipped by 0 bases and J by 5 bases, with 13 bases between them. CDR1 is SGHDN and CDR2 is FVKESK in the germline V gene. The DNA of the CDR3 is TGTGCCAGCAGCCAAGATCAGGACTCCCGGACTGAAGCTTTCTTT. Its translation: CASSQDQDSRTEAFF.

The chain joins TRBV15 to TRBJ2-1, with 10 nucleotides matching TRBD1. The CDR3 length is 16 residues. The V segment lost 1 base and the J segment 7 bases; nucleotides outside the gene matches: 7. From germline, CDR1 is LNHNV and CDR2 YYDKDF (reference sequence). CDR3 DNA: TGTGCCACCAGCAGAGTCCGACAGGGGGCTATAAATGAGCAGTTCTTC. It encodes CATSRVRQGAINEQFF.

The rearrangement links TRBV2 to TRBJ1-5; D is possibly TRBD1 (5 bases). The germline V and J ends were trimmed by 6 bases and 11 bases, with 14 bases remaining between them. Germline V gene sequence: CDR1 SNHLY, CDR2 FYNNEI. The CDR3 totals 12 residues. The CDR3 DNA is TGTGCCAGCAGCCACCCTGGGGGGTCCCAGCATTTT. This translates into CASSHPGGSQHF.

The chain recombines TRBV7-9 with TRBJ1-2; perhaps TRBD1 as D (6 bases). Trimming stripped 7 bases from V and 8 bases from J, with 17 bases between. This CDR3 has 13 amino acids. The germline V gene has CDR1 SEHNR and CDR2 FQNEAQ (reference sequence). The CDR3 sequence: CASTEQGRLGYTF. CDR3 coding DNA: TGTGCCAGCACCGAGCAGGGGCGGCTCGGCTACACCTTC.

The chain combines TRBV6-6 with TRBJ1-4; the D is unclear. Trimming left V 2 bases short and J 0 bases short, with 10 bases between. The germline CDR1 and CDR2 sequences are MNHNY and SVGAGI (reference sequence). The CDR3 is 16 amino acids. The CDR3 DNA reads as TGTGCCAGCAGTTACCGCGGGGTTGCAACTAATGAAAAACTGTTTTTT. Protein sequence: CASSYRGVATNEKLFF.

The chain is built from TRBV15 and TRBJ1-5; TRBD1 is a possible D gene (6 bases). The V and J ends lost 1 base and 2 bases respectively, with 9 bases between them. The CDR3 has 15 residues. The V gene's germline CDR1 is LNHNV and CDR2 YYDKDF (reference sequence). CDR3 DNA sequence: TGTGCCACCAGCAGAGGGGGGACACGCAATCAGCCCCAGCATTTT. Translated, it gives CATSRGGTRNQPQHF.

This chain uses TRBV27 with TRBJ1-5, with D unclear. The CDR3 is made up of 13 amino acids. The V and J ends lost 4 bases and 4 bases respectively, with 8 bases between them. Per the germline V gene, CDR1 is MNHEY and CDR2 is SMNVEV (reference sequence). In nucleotides, the CDR3 is TGTGCCAGCAGTTACAGCGGGAATCAGCCCCAGCATTTT. Translation: CASSYSGNQPQHF.

The chain uses TRBV29-1 and TRBJ2-3, with TRBD2 as a possible D gene (5 bases). The germline V and J ends were trimmed by 2 bases and 2 bases, with 11 bases remaining between them. Germline-derived CDR1 and CDR2 are SQVTM and ANQGSEA. This CDR3 comprises 14 residues. CDR3: CSVESGDYTDTQYF. CDR3 DNA: TGCAGCGTTGAATCCGGAGACTACACAGATACGCAGTATTTT.

DNA for the CDR3: TGTGCCAGCAGTGAAGGTCAGGGCCGACCCCTTTACGAGCAGTACTTC. Translation gives CASSEGQGRPLYEQYF. The V call is TRBV2, the J call TRBJ2-7, with D possibly matching TRBD1 (5 bases). Trimming left V 1 base short and J 4 bases short, with 17 bases between. Germline loops: CDR1 SNHLY, CDR2 FYNNEI. The CDR3 covers 16 residues.

The gene calls are TRBV27 and TRBJ2-5; no definite D call. Trimming pared 2 bases from V and 2 bases from J, leaving 6 bases between. There are 13 residues in the CDR3. Germline assignment: CDR1 MNHEY and CDR2 SMNVEV (reference sequence). Here the CDR3 reads CASSLRSQETQYF. The CDR3 bases are TGTGCCAGCAGTTTACGGTCGCAAGAGACCCAGTACTTC.

The V gene is TRBV14, the J gene TRBJ2-4; the D gene is possibly TRBD1 (7 bases). The V and J ends lost 0 bases and 4 bases respectively, with 10 bases between them. The CDR3 length is 15 residues. Germline CDR1 and CDR2: SGHDN and FVKESK. In nucleotides, the CDR3 is TGTGCCAGCAGCCAAGACGCAGGGGGGAAAAACATTCAGTACTTC. It translates to CASSQDAGGKNIQYF.

V is TRBV5-6 and J is TRBJ2-2, with a possible D match to TRBD2 (6 bases). This CDR3 has 18 residues. Trimming left V 1 base short and J 3 bases short, with 19 bases between. Looked up from germline, CDR1 is SGHDT and CDR2 is YYEEEE. CDR3 loop: CASSLLPMFREDTGELFF. CDR3 sequence (DNA): TGTGCCAGCAGCTTGCTGCCCATGTTCAGGGAGGACACCGGGGAGCTGTTTTTT.

The rearrangement joins TRBV9 to TRBJ1-2; TRBD1 is a possible D gene (6 bases). Trimming pared 0 bases from V and 4 bases from J, leaving 16 bases between. The CDR3 is 16 residues long. Looked up from germline, CDR1 is SGDLS and CDR2 is YYNGEE. The CDR3 nucleotides are TGTGCCAGCAGCGTAGCTTGGGACACAGGGACCTATGGCTACACCTTC. Translation gives CASSVAWDTGTYGYTF.

The chain has TRBV6-4 and TRBJ2-2; TRBD1 aligns across 7 bases. V lost 2 bases and J lost 8; bases outside the gene matches: 2. CDR1 is MRHNA and CDR2 is SNTAGT in the germline V gene. This CDR3 region has 13 residues. The CDR3 loop is CASSDGDSGELFF. The CDR3 DNA reads TGTGCCAGCAGTGACGGGGACAGTGGGGAGCTGTTTTTT.

This chain's CDR3 is CASSRTGGSYNEQFF. In DNA, the CDR3 is TGTGCCAGCAGCAGGACAGGGGGCTCCTACAATGAGCAGTTCTTC. The chain has TRBV6-5 and TRBJ2-1, with 10 positions matching TRBD1. Trimming cost V 6 bases and J 0 bases; bases outside gene matches: 2. Germline CDR1 MNHEY, CDR2 SVGAGI. The CDR3 has 15 residues.